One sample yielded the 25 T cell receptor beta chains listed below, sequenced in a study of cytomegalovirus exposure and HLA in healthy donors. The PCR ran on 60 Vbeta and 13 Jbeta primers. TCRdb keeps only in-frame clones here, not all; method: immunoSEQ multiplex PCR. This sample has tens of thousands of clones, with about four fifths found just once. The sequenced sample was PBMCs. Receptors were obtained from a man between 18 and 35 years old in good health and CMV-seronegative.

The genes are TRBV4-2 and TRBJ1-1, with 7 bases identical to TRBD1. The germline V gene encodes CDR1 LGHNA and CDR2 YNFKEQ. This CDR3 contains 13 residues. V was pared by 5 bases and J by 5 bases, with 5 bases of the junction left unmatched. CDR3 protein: CASSKTGDTEAFF. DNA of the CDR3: TGTGCCAGCAGCAAAACAGGGGATACTGAAGCTTTCTTT.

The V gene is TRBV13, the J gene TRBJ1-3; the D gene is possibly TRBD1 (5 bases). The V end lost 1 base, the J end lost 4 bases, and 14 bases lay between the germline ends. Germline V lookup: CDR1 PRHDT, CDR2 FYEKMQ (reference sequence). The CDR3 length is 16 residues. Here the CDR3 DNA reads TGTGCCAGCAGCTTAGAAGGGGTCCGTTCCGGAAACACCATATATTTT. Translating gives CASSLEGVRSGNTIYF.

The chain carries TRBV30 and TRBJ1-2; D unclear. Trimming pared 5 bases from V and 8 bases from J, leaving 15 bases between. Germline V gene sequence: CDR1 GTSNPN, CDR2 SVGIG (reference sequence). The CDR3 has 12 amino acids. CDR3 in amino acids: CAWDRGFSGYTF. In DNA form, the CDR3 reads TGTGCCTGGGATCGGGGTTTTTCAGGCTACACCTTC.

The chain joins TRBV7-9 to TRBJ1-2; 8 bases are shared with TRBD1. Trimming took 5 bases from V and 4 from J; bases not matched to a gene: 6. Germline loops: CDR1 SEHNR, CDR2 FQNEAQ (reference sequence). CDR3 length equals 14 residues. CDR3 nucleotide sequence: TGTGCCAGCAGCCCAACGACAGGGGTCTATGGCTACACCTTC. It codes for CASSPTTGVYGYTF. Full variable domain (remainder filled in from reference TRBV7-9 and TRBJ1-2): DTGVSQNPRHKITKRGQNVTFRCDPISEHNRLYWYRQTLGQGPEFLTYFQNEAQLEKSRLLSDRFSAERPKGSFSTLEIQRTEQGDSAMYLCASSPTTGVYGYTFGSGTRLTVV.

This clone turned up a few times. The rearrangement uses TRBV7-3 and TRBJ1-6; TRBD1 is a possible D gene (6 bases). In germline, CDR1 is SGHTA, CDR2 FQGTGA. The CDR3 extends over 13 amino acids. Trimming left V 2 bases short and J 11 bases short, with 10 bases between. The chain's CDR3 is CASSLEGGTPLHF. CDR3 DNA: TGTGCCAGCAGCTTAGAGGGGGGGACACCCCTCCACTTT.

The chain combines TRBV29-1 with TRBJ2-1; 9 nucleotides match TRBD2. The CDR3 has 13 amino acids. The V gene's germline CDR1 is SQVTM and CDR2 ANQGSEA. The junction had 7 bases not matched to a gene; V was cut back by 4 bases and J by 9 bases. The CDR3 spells CSVGAGGRTEQFF. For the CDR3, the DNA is TGCAGCGTTGGGGCGGGGGGGCGAACTGAGCAGTTCTTC.

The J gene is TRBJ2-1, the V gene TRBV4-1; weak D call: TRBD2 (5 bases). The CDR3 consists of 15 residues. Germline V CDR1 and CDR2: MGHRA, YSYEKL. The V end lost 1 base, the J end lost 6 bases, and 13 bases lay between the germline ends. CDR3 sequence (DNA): TGCGCCAGCAGCCAAGGGGAGATCTTGTCCAATGAGCAGTTCTTC. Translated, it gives CASSQGEILSNEQFF.

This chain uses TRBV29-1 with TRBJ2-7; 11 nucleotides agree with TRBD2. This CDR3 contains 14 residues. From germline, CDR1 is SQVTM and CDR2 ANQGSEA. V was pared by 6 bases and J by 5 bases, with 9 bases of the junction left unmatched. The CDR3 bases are TGCAGCGTCCGAAAACTAGCGGGAGTCCACGAGCAGTACTTC. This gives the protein CSVRKLAGVHEQYF.

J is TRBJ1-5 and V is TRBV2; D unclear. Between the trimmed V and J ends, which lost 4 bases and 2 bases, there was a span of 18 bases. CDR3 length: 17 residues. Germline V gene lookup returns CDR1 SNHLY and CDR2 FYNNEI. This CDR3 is CASSALEGVPGNQPQHF. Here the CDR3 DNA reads TGTGCCAGCAGTGCCCTCGAAGGAGTTCCTGGCAATCAGCCCCAGCATTTT.

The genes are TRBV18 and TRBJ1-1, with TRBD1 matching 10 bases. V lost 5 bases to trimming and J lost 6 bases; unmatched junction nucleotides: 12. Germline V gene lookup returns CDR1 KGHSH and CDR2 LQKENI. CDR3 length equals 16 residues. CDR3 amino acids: CASSLTSDRGKSEAFF. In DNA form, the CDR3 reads TGTGCCAGCTCATTAACCTCGGACAGGGGGAAGTCTGAAGCTTTCTTT. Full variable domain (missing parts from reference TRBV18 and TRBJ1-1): NAGVMQNPRHLVRRRGQEARLRCSPMKGHSHVYWYRQLPEEGLKFMVYLQKENIIDESGMPKERFSAEFPKEGPSILRIQQVVRGDSAAYFCASSLTSDRGKSEAFFGQGTRLTVV.

CDR3 in DNA: TGTGCCAGCAGCCAGAGTCAGGGTCTCCAAGAGACCCAGTACTTC. Its protein product is CASSQSQGLQETQYF. The gene calls are TRBV7-6 and TRBJ2-5; D might be TRBD1 (5 bases). The V end was cut by 5 bases, the J end by 1 base, with 14 bases between. This CDR3 contains 15 residues. Germline assignment: CDR1 SGHVS and CDR2 FNYEAQ.

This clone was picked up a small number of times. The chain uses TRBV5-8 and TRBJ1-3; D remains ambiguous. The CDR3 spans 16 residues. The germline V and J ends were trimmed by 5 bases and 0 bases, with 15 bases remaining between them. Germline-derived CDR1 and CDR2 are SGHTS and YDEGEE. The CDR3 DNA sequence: TGTGCCAGCAGTTACAATTTCCGGAGCTCTGGAAACACCATATATTTT. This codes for CASSYNFRSSGNTIYF.

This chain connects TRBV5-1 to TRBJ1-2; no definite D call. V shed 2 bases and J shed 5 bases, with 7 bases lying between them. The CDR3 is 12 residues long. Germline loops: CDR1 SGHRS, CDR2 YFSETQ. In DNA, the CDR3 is TGCGCCAGCAGCTTTTCTCAGTATGGCTACACCTTC. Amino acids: CASSFSQYGYTF.

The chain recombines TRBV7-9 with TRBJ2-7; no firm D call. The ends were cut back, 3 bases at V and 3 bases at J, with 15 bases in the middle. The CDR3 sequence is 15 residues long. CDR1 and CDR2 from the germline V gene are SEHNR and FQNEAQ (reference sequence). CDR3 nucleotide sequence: TGTGCCAGCAGCTTCGGGTATCGAGTCAGCTACGAGCAGTACTTC. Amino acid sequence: CASSFGYRVSYEQYF.

The CDR3 DNA is TGTGCCTGGAGTTCCGACAGGGGATACGAGCAGTACTTC. Translated, it gives CAWSSDRGYEQYF. The chain has TRBV30 and TRBJ2-7, with 8 bases fitting TRBD1. The germline V gene has CDR1 GTSNPN and CDR2 SVGIG (reference sequence). This CDR3 region has 13 residues. V dropped 2 bases and J dropped 4; count of bases not matched to a gene: 4.

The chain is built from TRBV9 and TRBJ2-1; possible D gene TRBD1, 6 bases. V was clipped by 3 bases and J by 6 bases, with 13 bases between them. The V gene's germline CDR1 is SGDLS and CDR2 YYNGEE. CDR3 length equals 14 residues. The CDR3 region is CASSDRDRSNEQFF. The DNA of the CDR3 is TGTGCCAGCAGCGACAGGGATAGGAGCAATGAGCAGTTCTTC.

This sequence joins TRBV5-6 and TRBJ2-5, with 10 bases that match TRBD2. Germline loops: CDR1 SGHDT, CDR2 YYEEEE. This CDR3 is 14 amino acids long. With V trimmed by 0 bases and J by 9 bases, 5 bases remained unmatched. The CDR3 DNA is TGTGCCAGCAGCTTGGCCCTAGCGGGGGTGGCCCAGTACTTC. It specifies CASSLALAGVAQYF.

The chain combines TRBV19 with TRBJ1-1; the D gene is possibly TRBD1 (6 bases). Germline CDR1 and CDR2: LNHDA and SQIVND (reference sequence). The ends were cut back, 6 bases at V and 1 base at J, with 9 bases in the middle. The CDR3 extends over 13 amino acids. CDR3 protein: CASRPTGNTEAFF. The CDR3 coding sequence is TGTGCCAGTAGACCGACAGGGAACACTGAAGCTTTCTTT.

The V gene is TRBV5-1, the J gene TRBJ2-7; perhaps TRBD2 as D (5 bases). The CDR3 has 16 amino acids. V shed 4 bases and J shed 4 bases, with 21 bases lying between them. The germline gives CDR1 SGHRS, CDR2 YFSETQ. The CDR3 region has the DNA TGCGCCAGCAGCGCCGTAGGCGGGCTAGCCAGGTACGAGCAGTACTTC. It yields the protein CASSAVGGLARYEQYF.

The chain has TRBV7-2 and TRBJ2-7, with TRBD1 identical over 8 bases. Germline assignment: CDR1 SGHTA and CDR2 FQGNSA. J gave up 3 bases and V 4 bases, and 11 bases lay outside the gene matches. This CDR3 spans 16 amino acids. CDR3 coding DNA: TGTGCCAGCAGCTCCGGAAATCCGGGACAGGACTACGAGCAGTACTTC. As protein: CASSSGNPGQDYEQYF.

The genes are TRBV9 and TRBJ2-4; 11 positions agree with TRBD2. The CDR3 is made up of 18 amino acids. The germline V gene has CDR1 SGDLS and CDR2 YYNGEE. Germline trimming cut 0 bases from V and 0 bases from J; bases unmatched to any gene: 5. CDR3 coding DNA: TGTGCCAGCAGCGTAGATTCCCTAGCGGGGGGAGCCAAAAACATTCAGTACTTC. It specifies CASSVDSLAGGAKNIQYF. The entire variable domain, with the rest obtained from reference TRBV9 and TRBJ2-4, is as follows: DSGVTQTPKHLITATGQRVTLRCSPRSGDLSVYWYQQSLDQGLQFLIQYYNGEERAKGNILERFSAQQFPDLHSELNLSSLELGDSALYFCASSVDSLAGGAKNIQYFGAGTRLSVL.

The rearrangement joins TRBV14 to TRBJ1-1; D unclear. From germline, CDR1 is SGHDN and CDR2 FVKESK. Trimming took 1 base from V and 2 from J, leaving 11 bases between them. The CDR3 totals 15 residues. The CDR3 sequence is CASSQGIGLNTEAFF. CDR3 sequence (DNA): TGTGCCAGCAGCCAAGGAATAGGACTTAACACTGAAGCTTTCTTT.

CDR3 in DNA: TGTGCCAGCAGTCCCCTCGGGGGAGGGCTAAGCTCCTACGAGCAGTACTTC. Translated: CASSPLGGGLSSYEQYF. This chain uses TRBV28 with TRBJ2-7, with 7 bases matching TRBD2. With 5 bases clipped from V and 0 bases from J, the junction kept 13 bases outside the gene matches. This CDR3 is built from 17 residues. Germline V gene sequence: CDR1 MDHEN, CDR2 SYDVKM.

CDR3 nucleotide sequence: TGTGCCAGCAGCTTGAGGACAGGACTGGGGCAGTACTTC. This codes for CASSLRTGLGQYF. The rearrangement joins TRBV5-6 to TRBJ2-7; 7 bases are a match to TRBD1. CDR3 length equals 13 residues. CDR1 and CDR2 from the germline V gene are SGHDT and YYEEEE. V was clipped by 1 base and J by 9 bases; unmatched bases: 7. The variable domain in full, with the rest retrieved from reference TRBV5-6 and TRBJ2-7, is DAGVTQSPTHLIKTRGQQVTLRCSPKSGHDTVSWYQQALGQGPQFIFQYYEEEERQRGNFPDRFSGHQFPNYSSELNVNALLLGDSALYLCASSLRTGLGQYFGPGTRLTVT.

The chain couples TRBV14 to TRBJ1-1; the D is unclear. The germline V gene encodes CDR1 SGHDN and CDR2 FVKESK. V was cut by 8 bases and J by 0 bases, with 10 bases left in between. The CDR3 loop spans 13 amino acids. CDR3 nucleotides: TGTGCCAGCTACGACTCCATGAACACTGAAGCTTTCTTT. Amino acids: CASYDSMNTEAFF.